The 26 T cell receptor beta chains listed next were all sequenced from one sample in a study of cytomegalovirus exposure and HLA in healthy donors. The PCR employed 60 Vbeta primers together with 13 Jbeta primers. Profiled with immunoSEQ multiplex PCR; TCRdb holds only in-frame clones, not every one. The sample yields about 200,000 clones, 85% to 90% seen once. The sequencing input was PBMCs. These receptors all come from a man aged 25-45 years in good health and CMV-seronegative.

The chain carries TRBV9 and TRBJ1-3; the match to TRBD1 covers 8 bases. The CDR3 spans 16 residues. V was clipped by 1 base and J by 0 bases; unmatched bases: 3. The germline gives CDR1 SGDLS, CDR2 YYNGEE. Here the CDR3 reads CASSVQGAISGNTIYF. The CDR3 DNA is TGTGCCAGCAGCGTACAGGGGGCAATCTCTGGAAACACCATATATTTT.

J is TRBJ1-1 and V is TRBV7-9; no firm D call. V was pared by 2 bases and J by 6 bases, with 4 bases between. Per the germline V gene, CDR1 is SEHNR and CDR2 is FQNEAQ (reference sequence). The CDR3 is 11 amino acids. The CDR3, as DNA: TGTGCCAGCAGCTTAACATCTGAAGCTTTCTTT. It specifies CASSLTSEAFF.

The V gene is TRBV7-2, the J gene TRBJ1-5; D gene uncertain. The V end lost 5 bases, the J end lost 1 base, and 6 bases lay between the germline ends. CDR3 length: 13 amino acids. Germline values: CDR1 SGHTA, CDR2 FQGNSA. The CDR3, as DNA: TGTGCCAGCAGCCGCACAAGCAATCAGCCCCAGCATTTT. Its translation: CASSRTSNQPQHF.

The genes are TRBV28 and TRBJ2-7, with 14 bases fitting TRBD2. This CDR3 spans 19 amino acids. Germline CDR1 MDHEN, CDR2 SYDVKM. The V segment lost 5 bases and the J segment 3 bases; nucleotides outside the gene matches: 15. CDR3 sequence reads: CASSRLGTSGRGGRYEQYF. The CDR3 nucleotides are TGTGCCAGCAGTCGCCTTGGGACTAGCGGGAGAGGAGGACGCTACGAGCAGTACTTC.

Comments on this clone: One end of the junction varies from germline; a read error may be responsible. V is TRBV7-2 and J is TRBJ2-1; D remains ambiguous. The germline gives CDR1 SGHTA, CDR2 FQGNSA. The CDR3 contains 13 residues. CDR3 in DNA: TGTGCCAGCAGCTATGATTTTTCCCCGAGCAGGATCTTC. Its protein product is CASSYDFSPSRIF.

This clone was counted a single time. The CDR3 reads CASSRGQVYGEQYF. As DNA, the CDR3 is TGTGCCAGCAGTAGGGGGCAGGTCTATGGGGAGCAGTACTTC. The chain couples TRBV7-6 to TRBJ2-7; 7 nucleotides align to TRBD1. The CDR3 is made up of 14 amino acids. Per germline, CDR1 SGHVS and CDR2 FNYEAQ. V lost 6 bases, J lost 7 bases, and 12 bases stayed unmatched.

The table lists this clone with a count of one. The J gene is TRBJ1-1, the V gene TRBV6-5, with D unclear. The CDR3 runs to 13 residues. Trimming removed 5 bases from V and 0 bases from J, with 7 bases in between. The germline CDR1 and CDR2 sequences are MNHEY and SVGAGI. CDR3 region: CASSREMNTEAFF. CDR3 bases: TGTGCCAGCAGTCGGGAAATGAACACTGAAGCTTTCTTT.

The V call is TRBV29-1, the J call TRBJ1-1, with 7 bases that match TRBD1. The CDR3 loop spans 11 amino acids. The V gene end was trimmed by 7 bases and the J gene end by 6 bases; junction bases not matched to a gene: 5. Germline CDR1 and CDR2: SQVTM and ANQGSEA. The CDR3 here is CSGTGGAEAFF. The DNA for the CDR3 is TGCAGCGGGACAGGTGGGGCTGAAGCTTTCTTT.

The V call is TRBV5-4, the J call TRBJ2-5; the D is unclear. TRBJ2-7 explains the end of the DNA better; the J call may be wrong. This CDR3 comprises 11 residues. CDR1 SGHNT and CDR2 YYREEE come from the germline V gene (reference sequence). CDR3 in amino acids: CASSLGYEQYF. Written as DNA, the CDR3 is TGTGCCAGCAGCTTGGGATACGAGCAGTACTTC.

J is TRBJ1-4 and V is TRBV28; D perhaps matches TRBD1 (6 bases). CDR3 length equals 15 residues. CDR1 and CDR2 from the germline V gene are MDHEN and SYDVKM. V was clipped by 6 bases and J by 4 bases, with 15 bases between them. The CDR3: CASRGPGHLNEKLFF. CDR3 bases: TGTGCCAGCAGGGGGCCGGGACACCTTAATGAAAAACTGTTTTTT.

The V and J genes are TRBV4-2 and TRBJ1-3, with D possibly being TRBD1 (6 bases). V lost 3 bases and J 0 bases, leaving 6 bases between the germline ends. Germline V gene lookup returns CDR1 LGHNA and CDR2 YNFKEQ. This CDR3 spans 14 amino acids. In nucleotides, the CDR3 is TGTGCCAGCAGCCAGGGGGCCTCTGGAAACACCATATATTTT. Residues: CASSQGASGNTIYF.

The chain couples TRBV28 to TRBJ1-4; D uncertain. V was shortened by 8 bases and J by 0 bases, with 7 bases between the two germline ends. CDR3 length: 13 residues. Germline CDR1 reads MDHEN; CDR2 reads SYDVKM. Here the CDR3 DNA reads TGTGCCAGCGCCGGGACAACTAATGAAAAACTGTTTTTT. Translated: CASAGTTNEKLFF.

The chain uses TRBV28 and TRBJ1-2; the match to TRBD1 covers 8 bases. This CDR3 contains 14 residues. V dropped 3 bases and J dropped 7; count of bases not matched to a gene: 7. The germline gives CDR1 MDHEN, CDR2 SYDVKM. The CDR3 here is CASSFSGQGGGYTF. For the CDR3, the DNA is TGTGCCAGCAGTTTTTCTGGACAGGGAGGTGGCTACACCTTC.

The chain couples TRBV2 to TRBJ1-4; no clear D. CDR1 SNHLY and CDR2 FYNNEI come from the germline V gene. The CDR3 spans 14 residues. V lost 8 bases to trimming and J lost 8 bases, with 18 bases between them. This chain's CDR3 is CASLAKGGAEKLFF. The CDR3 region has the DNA TGTGCCAGCCTCGCCAAAGGAGGCGCGGAAAAACTGTTTTTT. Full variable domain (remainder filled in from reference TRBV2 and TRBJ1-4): EPEVTQTPSHQVTQMGQEVILRCVPISNHLYFYWYRQILGQKVEFLVSFYNNEISEKSEIFDDQFSVERPDGSNFTLKIRSTKLEDSAMYFCASLAKGGAEKLFFGSGTQLSVL.

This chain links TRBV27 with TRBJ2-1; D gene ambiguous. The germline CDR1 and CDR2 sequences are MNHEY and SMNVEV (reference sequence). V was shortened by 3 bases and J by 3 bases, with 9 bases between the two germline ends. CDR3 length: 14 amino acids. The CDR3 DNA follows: TGTGCCAGCAGTTTTCCGGGTGGCTACAATGAGCAGTTCTTC. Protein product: CASSFPGGYNEQFF.

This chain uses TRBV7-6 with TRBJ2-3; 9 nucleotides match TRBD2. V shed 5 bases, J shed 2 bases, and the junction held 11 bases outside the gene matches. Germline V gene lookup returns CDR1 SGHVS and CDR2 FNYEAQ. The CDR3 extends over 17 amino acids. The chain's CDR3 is CASSPGASGGPTDTQYF. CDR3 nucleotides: TGTGCCAGCAGCCCCGGGGCGAGCGGGGGGCCCACAGATACGCAGTATTTT.

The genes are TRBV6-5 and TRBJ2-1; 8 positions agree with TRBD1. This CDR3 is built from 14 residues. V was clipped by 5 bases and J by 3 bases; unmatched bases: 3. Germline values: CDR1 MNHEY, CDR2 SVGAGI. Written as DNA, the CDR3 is TGTGCCAGCAGTAGACAGGGGAACTACAATGAGCAGTTCTTC. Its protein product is CASSRQGNYNEQFF.

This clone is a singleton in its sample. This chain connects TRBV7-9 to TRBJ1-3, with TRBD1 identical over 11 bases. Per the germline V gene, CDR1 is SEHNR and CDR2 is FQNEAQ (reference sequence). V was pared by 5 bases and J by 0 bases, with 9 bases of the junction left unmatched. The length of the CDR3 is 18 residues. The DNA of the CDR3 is TGTGCCAGCAGCCACTCCGGGACAGGGGGTTACTCTGGAAACACCATATATTTT. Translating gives CASSHSGTGGYSGNTIYF.

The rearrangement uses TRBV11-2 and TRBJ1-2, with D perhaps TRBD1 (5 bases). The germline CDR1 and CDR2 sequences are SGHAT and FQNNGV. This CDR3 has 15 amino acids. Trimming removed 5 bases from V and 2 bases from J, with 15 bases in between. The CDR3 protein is CASSATGLANYGYTF. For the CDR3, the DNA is TGTGCCAGCAGCGCCACGGGACTCGCCAACTATGGCTACACCTTC.

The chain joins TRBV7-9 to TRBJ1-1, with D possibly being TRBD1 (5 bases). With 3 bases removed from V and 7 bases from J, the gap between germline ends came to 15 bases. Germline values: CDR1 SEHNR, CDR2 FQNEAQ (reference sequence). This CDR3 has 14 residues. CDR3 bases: TGTGCCAGCAGCTTGTGGAGGGGACGCCTTGAAGCTTTCTTT. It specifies CASSLWRGRLEAFF.

CDR3 loop: CASSYGGGYGYTF. The CDR3 region has the DNA TGTGCCAGCAGTTACGGCGGTGGTTATGGCTACACCTTC. The V and J genes are TRBV6-5 and TRBJ1-2; D remains unclear. Germline V lookup: CDR1 MNHEY, CDR2 SVGAGI. V was cut by 2 bases and J by 5 bases, with 9 bases left in between. The CDR3 contains 13 residues.

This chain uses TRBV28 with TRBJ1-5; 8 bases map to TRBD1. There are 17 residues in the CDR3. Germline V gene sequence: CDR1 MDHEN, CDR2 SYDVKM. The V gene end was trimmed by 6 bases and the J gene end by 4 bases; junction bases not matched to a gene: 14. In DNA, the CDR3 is TGTGCCAGCAGCCACACTCCCCTCAGGGGGCGTAATCAGCCCCAGCATTTT. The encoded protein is CASSHTPLRGRNQPQHF. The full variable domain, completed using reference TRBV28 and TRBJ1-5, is DVKVTQSSRYLVKRTGEKVFLECVQDMDHENMFWYRQDPGLGLRLIYFSYDVKMKEKGDIPEGYSVSREKKERFSLILESASTNQTSMYLCASSHTPLRGRNQPQHFGDGTRLSIL.

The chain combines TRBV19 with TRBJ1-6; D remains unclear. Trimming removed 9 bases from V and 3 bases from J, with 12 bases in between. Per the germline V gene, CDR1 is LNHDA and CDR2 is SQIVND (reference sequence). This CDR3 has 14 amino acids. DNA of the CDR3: TGTGCCAGCAAATTGGAGGGCTATAATTCACCCCTCCACTTT. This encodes CASKLEGYNSPLHF.

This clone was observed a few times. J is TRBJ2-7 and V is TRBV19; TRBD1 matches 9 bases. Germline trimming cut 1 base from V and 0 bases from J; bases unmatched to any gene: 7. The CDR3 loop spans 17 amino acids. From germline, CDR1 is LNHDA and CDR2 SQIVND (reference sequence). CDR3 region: CASSIVGTGRTSYEQYF. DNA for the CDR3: TGTGCCAGTAGTATAGTTGGGACAGGGCGGACCTCCTACGAGCAGTACTTC.

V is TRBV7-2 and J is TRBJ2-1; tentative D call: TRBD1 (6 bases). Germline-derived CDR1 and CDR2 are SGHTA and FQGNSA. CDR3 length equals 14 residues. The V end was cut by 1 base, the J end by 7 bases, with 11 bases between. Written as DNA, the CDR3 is TGTGCCAGCAGCTTAGACAGGGCCCTGAATGAGCAGTTCTTC. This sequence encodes CASSLDRALNEQFF.

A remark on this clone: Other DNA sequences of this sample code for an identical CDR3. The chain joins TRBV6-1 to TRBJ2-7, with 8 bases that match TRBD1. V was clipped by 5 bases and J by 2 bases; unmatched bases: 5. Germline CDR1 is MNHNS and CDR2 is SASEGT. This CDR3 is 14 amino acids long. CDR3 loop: CASSLGQGPYEQYF. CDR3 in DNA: TGTGCCAGCAGTCTCGGACAGGGTCCCTACGAGCAGTACTTC.